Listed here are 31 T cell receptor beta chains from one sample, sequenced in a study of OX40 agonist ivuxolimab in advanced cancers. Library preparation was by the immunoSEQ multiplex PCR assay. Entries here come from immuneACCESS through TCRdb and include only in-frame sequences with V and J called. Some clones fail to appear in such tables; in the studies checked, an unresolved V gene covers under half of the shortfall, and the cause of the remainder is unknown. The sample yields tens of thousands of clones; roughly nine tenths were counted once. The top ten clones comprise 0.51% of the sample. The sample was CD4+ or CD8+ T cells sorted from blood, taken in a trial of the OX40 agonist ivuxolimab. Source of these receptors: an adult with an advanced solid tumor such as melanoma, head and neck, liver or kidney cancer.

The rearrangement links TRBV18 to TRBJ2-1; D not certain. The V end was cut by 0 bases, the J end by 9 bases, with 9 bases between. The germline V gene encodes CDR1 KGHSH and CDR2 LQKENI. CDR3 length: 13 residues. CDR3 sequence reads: CASSPPHQSEQFF. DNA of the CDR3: TGTGCCAGCTCACCACCGCACCAGAGTGAGCAGTTCTTC.

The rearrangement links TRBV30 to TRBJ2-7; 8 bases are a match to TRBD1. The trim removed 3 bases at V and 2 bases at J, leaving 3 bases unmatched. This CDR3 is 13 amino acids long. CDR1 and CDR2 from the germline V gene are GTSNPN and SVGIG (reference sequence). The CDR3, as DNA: TGTGCCTGGAGCGAGGGACAGGCCTACGAGCAGTACTTC. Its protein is CAWSEGQAYEQYF.

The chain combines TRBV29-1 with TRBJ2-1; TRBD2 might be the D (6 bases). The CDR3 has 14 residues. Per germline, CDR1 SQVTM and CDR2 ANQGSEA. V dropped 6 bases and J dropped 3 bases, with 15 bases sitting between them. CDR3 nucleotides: TGCAGCGTAGCCGGGACTGGGGTCTACAATGAGCAGTTCTTC. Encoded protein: CSVAGTGVYNEQFF.

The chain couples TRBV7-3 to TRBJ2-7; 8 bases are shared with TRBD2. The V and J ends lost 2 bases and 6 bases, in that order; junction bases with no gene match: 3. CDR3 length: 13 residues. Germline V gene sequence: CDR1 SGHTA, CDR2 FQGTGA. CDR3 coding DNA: TGTGCCAGCAGCTTAGCGGGAGGCGTCGAGCAGTACTTC. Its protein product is CASSLAGGVEQYF.

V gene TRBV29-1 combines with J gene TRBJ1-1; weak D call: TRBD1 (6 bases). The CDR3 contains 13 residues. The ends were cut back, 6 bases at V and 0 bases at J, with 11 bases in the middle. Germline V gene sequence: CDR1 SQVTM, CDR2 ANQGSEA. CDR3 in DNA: TGCAGCGTACAGGGTATCCTGAACACTGAAGCTTTCTTT. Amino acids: CSVQGILNTEAFF.

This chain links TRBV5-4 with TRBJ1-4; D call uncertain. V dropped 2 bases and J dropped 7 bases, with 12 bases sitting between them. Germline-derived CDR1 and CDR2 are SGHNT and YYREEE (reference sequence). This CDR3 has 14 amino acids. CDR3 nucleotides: TGTGCCAGCAGCTTAAGCGGACTGCGTGAAAAACTGTTTTTT. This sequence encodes CASSLSGLREKLFF.

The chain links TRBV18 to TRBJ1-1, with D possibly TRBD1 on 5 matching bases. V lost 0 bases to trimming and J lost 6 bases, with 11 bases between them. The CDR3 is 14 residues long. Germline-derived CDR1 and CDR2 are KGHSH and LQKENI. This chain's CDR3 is CASSPPPQGPEAFF. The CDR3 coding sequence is TGTGCCAGCTCACCACCTCCTCAGGGACCTGAAGCTTTCTTT.

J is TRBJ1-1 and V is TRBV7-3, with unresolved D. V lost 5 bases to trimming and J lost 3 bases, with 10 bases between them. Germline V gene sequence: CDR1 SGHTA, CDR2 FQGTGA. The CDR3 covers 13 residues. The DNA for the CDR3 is TGTGCCAGCAGCCTCGCTTCGGACACTGAAGCTTTCTTT. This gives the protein CASSLASDTEAFF. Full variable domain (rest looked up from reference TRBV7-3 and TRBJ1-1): GAGVSQTPSNKVTEKGKYVELRCDPISGHTALYWYRQSLGQGPEFLIYFQGTGAADDSGLPNDRFFAVRPEGSVSTLKIQRTERGDSAVYLCASSLASDTEAFFGQGTRLTVV.

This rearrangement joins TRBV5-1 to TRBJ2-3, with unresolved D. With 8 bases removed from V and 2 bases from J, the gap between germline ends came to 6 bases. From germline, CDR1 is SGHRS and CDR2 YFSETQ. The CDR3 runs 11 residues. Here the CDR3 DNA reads TGCGCCAGTAAGAACACAGATACGCAGTATTTT. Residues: CASKNTDTQYF.

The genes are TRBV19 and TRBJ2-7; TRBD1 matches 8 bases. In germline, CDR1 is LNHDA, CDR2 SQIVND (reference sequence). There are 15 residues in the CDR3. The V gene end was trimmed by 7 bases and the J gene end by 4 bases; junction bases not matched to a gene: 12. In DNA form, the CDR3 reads TGTGCCAGTACCTATAGTGGGCAGGGGGCTTACGAGCAGTACTTC. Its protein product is CASTYSGQGAYEQYF.

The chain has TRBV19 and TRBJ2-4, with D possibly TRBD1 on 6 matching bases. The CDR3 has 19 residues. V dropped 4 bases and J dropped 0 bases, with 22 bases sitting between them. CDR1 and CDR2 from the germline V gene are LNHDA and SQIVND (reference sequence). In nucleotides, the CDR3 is TGTGCCAGTAGTACCTCAGGACAGCTACGTCTCGAAGCCAAAAACATTCAGTACTTC. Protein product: CASSTSGQLRLEAKNIQYF.

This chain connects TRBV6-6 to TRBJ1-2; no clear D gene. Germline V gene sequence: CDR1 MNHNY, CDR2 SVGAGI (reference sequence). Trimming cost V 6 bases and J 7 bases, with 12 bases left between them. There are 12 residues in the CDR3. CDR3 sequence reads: CASSLREIGYTF. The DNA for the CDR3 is TGTGCCAGCAGCCTCCGCGAAATTGGCTACACCTTC.

The CDR3 region is CASSELVGSSYEQYF. The CDR3 DNA sequence: TGTGCCAGCAGTGAATTGGTAGGGAGCTCCTACGAGCAGTACTTC. The chain is built from TRBV6-1 and TRBJ2-7, with a tentative D call TRBD2 (5 bases). The CDR3 length is 15 residues. The V end was cut by 2 bases, the J end by 0 bases, with 11 bases between. The germline gives CDR1 MNHNS, CDR2 SASEGT.

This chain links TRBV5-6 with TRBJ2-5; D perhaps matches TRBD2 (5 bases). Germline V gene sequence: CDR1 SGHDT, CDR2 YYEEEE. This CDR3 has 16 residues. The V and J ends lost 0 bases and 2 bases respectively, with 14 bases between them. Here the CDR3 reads CASSLGSGRGQETQYF. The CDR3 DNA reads TGTGCCAGCAGCTTGGGGTCGGGTAGAGGGCAAGAGACCCAGTACTTC.

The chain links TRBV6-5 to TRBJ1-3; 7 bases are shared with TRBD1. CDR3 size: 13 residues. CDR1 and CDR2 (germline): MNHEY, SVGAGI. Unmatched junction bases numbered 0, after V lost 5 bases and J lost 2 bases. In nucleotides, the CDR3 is TGTGCCAGCAGTGACAGGGCTGGAAACACCATATATTTT. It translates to CASSDRAGNTIYF.

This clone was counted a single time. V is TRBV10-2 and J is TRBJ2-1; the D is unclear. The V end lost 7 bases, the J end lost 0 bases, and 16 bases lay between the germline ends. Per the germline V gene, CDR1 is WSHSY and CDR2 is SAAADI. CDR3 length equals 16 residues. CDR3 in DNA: TGCGCCAGCAACGTCGACTCGCCACGCTCCTACAATGAGCAGTTCTTC. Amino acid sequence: CASNVDSPRSYNEQFF.

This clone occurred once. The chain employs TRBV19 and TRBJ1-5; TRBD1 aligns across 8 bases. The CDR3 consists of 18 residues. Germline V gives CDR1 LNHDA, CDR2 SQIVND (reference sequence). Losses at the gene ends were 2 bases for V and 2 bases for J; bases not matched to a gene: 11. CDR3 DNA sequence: TGTGCCAGTAGTATATGGGCAGGGGGCGACGGGGGCAATCAGCCCCAGCATTTT. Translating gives CASSIWAGGDGGNQPQHF.

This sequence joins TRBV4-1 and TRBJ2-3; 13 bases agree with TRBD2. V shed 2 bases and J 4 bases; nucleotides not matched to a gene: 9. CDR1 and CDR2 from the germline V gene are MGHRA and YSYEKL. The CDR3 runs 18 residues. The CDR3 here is CASSQFSRLAGGADTQYF. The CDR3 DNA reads TGCGCCAGCAGCCAATTCTCTAGACTAGCGGGGGGCGCAGATACGCAGTATTTT.

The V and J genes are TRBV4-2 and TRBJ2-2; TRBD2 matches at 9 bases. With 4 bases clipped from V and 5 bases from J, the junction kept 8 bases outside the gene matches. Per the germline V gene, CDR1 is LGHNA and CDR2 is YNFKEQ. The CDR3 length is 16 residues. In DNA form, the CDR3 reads TGTGCCAGCAGCCCTACTGCGGGGGGGAAAACCGGGGAGCTGTTTTTT. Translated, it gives CASSPTAGGKTGELFF.

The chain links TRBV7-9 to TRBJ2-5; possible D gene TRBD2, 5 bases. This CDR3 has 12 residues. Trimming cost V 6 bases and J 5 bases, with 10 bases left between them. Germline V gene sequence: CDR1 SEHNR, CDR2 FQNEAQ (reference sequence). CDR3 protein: CASSRTGETQYF. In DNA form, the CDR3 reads TGTGCCAGCAGTCGAACGGGGGAGACCCAGTACTTC.

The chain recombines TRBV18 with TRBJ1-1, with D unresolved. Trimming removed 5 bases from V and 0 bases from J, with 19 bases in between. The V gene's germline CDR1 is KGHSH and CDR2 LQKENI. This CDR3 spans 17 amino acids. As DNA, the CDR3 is TGTGCCAGCTCATTGCCGCCAGGTTATGTGATGAACACTGAAGCTTTCTTT. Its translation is CASSLPPGYVMNTEAFF.

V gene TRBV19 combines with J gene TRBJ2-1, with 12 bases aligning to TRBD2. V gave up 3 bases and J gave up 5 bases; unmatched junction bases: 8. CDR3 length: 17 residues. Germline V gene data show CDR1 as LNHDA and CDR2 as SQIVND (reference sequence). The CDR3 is CASSIQASSGRDNEQFF. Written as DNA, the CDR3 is TGTGCCAGTAGTATTCAAGCCTCTAGCGGGAGGGACAATGAGCAGTTCTTC.

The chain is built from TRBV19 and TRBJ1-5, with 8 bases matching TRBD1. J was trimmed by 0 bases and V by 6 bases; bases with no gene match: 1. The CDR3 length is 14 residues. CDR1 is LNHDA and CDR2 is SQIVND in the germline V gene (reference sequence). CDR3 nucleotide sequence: TGTGCCAGTAGGACAGGGGATAGCAATCAGCCCCAGCATTTT. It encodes CASRTGDSNQPQHF.

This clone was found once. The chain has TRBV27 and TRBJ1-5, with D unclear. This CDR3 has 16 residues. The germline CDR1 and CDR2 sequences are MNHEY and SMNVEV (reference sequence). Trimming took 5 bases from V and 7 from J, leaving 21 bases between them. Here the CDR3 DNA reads TGTGCCAGCAGTGCCTCCGGACTCCCCCAAGAGCAGCCCCAGCATTTT. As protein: CASSASGLPQEQPQHF.

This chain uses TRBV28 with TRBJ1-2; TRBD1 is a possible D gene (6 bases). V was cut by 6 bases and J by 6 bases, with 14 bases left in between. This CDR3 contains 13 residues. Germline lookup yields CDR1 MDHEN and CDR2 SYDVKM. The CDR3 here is CASSSGQLDGYTF. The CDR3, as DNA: TGTGCCAGCAGCTCAGGACAGCTAGATGGCTACACCTTC.

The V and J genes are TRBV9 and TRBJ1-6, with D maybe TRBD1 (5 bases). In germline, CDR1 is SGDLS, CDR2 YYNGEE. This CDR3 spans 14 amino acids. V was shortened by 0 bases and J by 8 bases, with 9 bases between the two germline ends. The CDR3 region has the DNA TGTGCCAGCAGCGTAGGCCAGGGTGATTCACCCCTCCACTTT. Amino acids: CASSVGQGDSPLHF.

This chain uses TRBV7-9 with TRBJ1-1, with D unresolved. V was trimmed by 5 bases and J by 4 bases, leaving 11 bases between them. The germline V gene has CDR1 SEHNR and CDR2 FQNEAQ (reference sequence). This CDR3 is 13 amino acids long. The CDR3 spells CASSPGPGTEAFF. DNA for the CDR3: TGTGCCAGCAGCCCGGGCCCTGGCACTGAAGCTTTCTTT.

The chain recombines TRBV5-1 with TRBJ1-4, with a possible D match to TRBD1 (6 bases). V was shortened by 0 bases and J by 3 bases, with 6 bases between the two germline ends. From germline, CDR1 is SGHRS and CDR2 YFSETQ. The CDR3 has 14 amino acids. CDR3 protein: CASSLGQANEKLFF. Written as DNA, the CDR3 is TGCGCCAGCAGCTTGGGACAGGCTAATGAAAAACTGTTTTTT.

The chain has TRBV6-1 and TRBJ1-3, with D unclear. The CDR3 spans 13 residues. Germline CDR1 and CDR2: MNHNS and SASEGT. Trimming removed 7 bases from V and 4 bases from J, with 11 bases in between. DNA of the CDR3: TGTGCCAGCACTCGAAGTTTCGGAAACACCATATATTTT. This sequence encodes CASTRSFGNTIYF.

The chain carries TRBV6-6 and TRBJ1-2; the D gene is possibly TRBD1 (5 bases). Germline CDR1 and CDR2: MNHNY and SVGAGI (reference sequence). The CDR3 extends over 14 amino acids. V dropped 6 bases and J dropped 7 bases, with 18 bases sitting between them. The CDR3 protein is CASRPLPGFPGYTF. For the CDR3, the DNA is TGTGCCAGCAGACCTCTGCCAGGGTTTCCTGGCTACACCTTC.

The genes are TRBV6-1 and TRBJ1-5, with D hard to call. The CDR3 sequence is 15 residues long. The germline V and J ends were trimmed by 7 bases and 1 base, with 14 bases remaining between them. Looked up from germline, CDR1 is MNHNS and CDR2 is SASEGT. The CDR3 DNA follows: TGTGCCAGCACTCCCTTGGTTGACAGCAATCAGCCCCAGCATTTT. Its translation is CASTPLVDSNQPQHF.